The next 27 T cell receptor beta chains were all read from a single sample in a study of T cell repertoires in cytomegalovirus infection. TCRdb re-called the reads with MiXCR, one entry per CDR3 protein. The sample includes approximately 730,000 distinct CDR3 sequences, under 35% seen only once; the top ten take around 13%. The antigens of these receptors remain unknown. The input for sequencing was cultured CD8+ T cells from PBMCs, taken from culture after CMV antigen stimulation. The receptors were sampled from a human donor in good health (CMV status not recorded). Some clones in this sample may be carry-over from other donors' samples.

This clonotype was seen repeatedly, ten times or more. The chain combines TRBV7-2 with TRBJ2-2; maybe TRBD2 (5 bases). CDR3 length: 14 residues. The V gene lost 5 bases and the J gene lost 6 bases, with 13 bases spanning the gap. CDR1 is SGHTA, CDR2 FQGNSA, per germline. The CDR3 reads CASSRTGLPGELFF. CDR3 sequence (DNA): TGTGCCAGCAGCCGGACTGGGCTTCCCGGGGAGCTGTTTTTT.

The rearrangement uses TRBV6-5 and TRBJ2-3, with D unclear. This CDR3 is built from 11 residues. The germline V gene encodes CDR1 MNHEY and CDR2 SVGAGI. Trimming removed 7 bases at V and 7 bases at J, with 9 bases between. The CDR3 reads CASTTDNTQYF. As DNA, the CDR3 is TGTGCCAGCACCACTGATAATACGCAGTATTTT.

This clonotype was recorded many times. The rearrangement joins TRBV7-2 to TRBJ1-1; 10 bases fit TRBD1. Losses at the gene ends were 5 bases for V and 4 bases for J; bases not matched to a gene: 7. The CDR3 contains 15 residues. Germline-derived CDR1 and CDR2 are SGHTA and FQGNSA. In DNA, the CDR3 is TGTGCCAGCAGCCGTGACAGGGGGCCGAGCACTGAAGCTTTCTTT. Protein: CASSRDRGPSTEAFF.

This chain uses TRBV11-2 with TRBJ1-6; perhaps TRBD1 as D (6 bases). This CDR3 is 16 amino acids long. CDR1 is SGHAT, CDR2 FQNNGV, per germline. Trimming took off 4 bases at V and 7 bases at J, with 17 bases between the two ends. The CDR3 spells CASSSIQGIRNSPLHF. Written as DNA, the CDR3 is TGTGCCAGCAGCTCTATACAGGGTATTCGGAATTCACCCCTCCACTTT. Supplemented by reference TRBV11-2 and TRBJ1-6, the full variable domain reads EAGVAQSPRYKIIEKRQSVAFWCNPISGHATLYWYQQILGQGPKLLIQFQNNGVVDDSQLPKDRFSAERLKGVDSTLKIQPAKLEDSAVYLCASSSIQGIRNSPLHFGNGTRLTVT.

This clonotype was detected only a few times. The V call is TRBV5-6, the J call TRBJ2-5; D unclear. There are 15 residues in the CDR3. CDR1 SGHDT and CDR2 YYEEEE come from the germline V gene. The V end was cut by 5 bases, the J end by 0 bases, with 14 bases between. CDR3 sequence reads: CASRVKADYQETQYF. The CDR3 nucleotides are TGTGCCAGCAGAGTTAAGGCAGACTACCAAGAGACCCAGTACTTC.

This clonotype showed up just a few times. The CDR3: CASSSGRGYSYNSPLHF. CDR3 DNA sequence: TGTGCCAGCAGTTCGGGGAGGGGCTACTCCTATAATTCACCCCTCCACTTT. V is TRBV6-2 or TRBV6-3 and J is TRBJ1-6, with D perhaps matching TRBD1 (5 bases). This CDR3 is built from 17 residues. With 4 bases removed from V and 0 bases from J, the gap between germline ends came to 13 bases. Germline CDR1 and CDR2: MNHEY and SVGEGT.

The CDR3 protein is CASSYFPVALGLGTEAFF. The CDR3 DNA sequence: TGTGCCAGCAGTTACTTCCCTGTCGCACTCGGATTGGGCACTGAAGCTTTCTTT. The chain links TRBV6-6 to TRBJ1-1; D gene ambiguous. CDR1 MNHNY and CDR2 SVGAGI come from the germline V gene (reference sequence). The CDR3 runs to 18 residues. V lost 1 base to trimming and J lost 4 bases, with 22 bases between them.

This clonotype was found many times. The chain recombines TRBV6-5 with TRBJ1-1, with 9 bases aligning to TRBD1. V lost 0 bases to trimming and J lost 1 base; unmatched junction nucleotides: 15. This CDR3 has 20 residues. Germline CDR1 is MNHEY and CDR2 is SVGAGI. The CDR3 DNA follows: TGTGCCAGCAGTTACTCATTATGGGACAGGGTTCAAGACTCGAACACTGAAGCTTTCTTT. It is translated as CASSYSLWDRVQDSNTEAFF.

V usage is TRBV5-6 and J usage is TRBJ1-2; 7 positions agree with TRBD1. The CDR3 covers 19 residues. V lost 3 bases and J lost 4; bases outside the gene matches: 21. The germline V gene has CDR1 SGHDT and CDR2 YYEEEE. CDR3 in amino acids: CASSSLYDRDDRQLYGYTF. DNA for the CDR3: TGTGCCAGCAGCTCCTTATACGACAGGGACGATCGCCAACTCTATGGCTACACCTTC.

Written as DNA, the CDR3 is TGTGCCAGCAGCTTAACCCAGGCCGACAATCAGCCCCAGCATTTT. Translation: CASSLTQADNQPQHF. V gene TRBV7-6 combines with J gene TRBJ1-5; D is unresolved. There are 15 residues in the CDR3. Trimming cost V 2 bases and J 3 bases, with 11 bases left between them. CDR1 is SGHVS and CDR2 is FNYEAQ in the germline V gene.

This clonotype has just a few counts. The chain uses TRBV7-3 and TRBJ2-1, with D unresolved. Per the germline V gene, CDR1 is SGHTA and CDR2 is FQGTGA. This CDR3 is 15 amino acids long. The germline V and J ends were trimmed by 5 bases and 2 bases, with 13 bases remaining between them. The CDR3 is CASSPAASPYNEQFF. The DNA for the CDR3 is TGTGCCAGCAGCCCCGCTGCGTCCCCCTACAATGAGCAGTTCTTC.

This clonotype was seen a handful of times. The J gene is TRBJ2-1, the V gene TRBV20-1; D unresolved. The length of the CDR3 is 11 residues. The V end lost 7 bases, the J end lost 1 base, and 5 bases lay between the germline ends. The V gene's germline CDR1 is DFQATT and CDR2 SNEGSKA (reference sequence). CDR3 region: CSGSSYNEQFF. DNA of the CDR3: TGCAGTGGATCGTCCTACAATGAGCAGTTCTTC.

This clonotype was counted a few times. This chain joins TRBV10-3 and TRBJ1-1; no clear D gene. V was cut by 2 bases and J by 0 bases, with 4 bases left in between. The CDR3 has 13 amino acids. In germline, CDR1 is ENHRY, CDR2 SYGVKD. The CDR3 sequence is CAISEKVNTEAFF. The DNA for the CDR3 is TGTGCCATCAGTGAGAAGGTGAACACTGAAGCTTTCTTT.

The V gene is TRBV27, the J gene TRBJ1-1; D uncertain. Trimming took 8 bases from V and 4 from J, leaving 8 bases between them. Germline V gene lookup returns CDR1 MNHEY and CDR2 SMNVEV (reference sequence). CDR3 length: 11 amino acids. In DNA form, the CDR3 reads TGTGCCAGCGGGCGGATCACTGAAGCTTTCTTT. Translated, it gives CASGRITEAFF.

On this clonotype: One end of the junction is discordant with germline, which a read error may explain. The chain has TRBV7-7 and TRBJ2-1; 12 positions match TRBD2. Germline loops: CDR1 SSHAT, CDR2 FNYEAQ (reference sequence). This CDR3 region has 15 residues. CDR3 sequence (DNA): TGTGCTAGCAGCCGGACTAGCGGGGTGACCAATGAGCAGTTCTTC. Its protein product is CASSRTSGVTNEQFF.

Concerning this clonotype itself: A much bigger clone sits one base away, suggesting this may be a read error. The chain employs TRBV12-3 or TRBV12-4 and TRBJ2-3; D may be TRBD2 (5 bases). The V end was cut by 7 bases, the J end by 2 bases, with 19 bases between. The CDR3 runs 16 residues. CDR3 DNA sequence: TGTGCCAGCAATCCCCGGGATTTCTTTGACACAGATACGCAGTATTTT. Encoded protein: CASNPRDFFDTDTQYF.

The gene calls are TRBV5-6 and TRBJ2-7, with 9 nucleotides matching TRBD1. CDR3 length: 14 amino acids. V trimming: 1 base; J trimming: 5 bases; junction bases outside the gene matches: 4. Germline CDR1 reads SGHDT; CDR2 reads YYEEEE. DNA of the CDR3: TGTGCCAGCAGCTTGAACAGGGGGCTCGACGAGCAGTACTTC. Its translation: CASSLNRGLDEQYF.

This clonotype was seen at least ten times. This chain uses TRBV5-6 with TRBJ1-5; D is ambiguous. CDR1 is SGHDT and CDR2 is YYEEEE in the germline V gene. Trimming pared 1 base from V and 0 bases from J, leaving 14 bases between. CDR3 length equals 17 residues. For the CDR3, the DNA is TGTGCCAGCAGCTTGACTCTGGCAGATTATAGCAATCAGCCCCAGCATTTT. As protein: CASSLTLADYSNQPQHF.

This clonotype was detected a few times. The chain is built from TRBV19 and TRBJ2-1, with D possibly called TRBD1 or TRBD2 (5 bases each). CDR1 is LNHDA, CDR2 SQIVND, per germline (reference sequence). The V end lost 7 bases, the J end lost 7 bases, and 8 bases lay between the germline ends. This CDR3 has 11 amino acids. CDR3 DNA sequence: TGTGCCAGTATGTGGGGGAATGAGCAGTTCTTC. Translation: CASMWGNEQFF.

This clonotype was recorded a few times. This chain uses TRBV27 with TRBJ1-2; perhaps TRBD1 as D (5 bases). Trimming removed 2 bases at V and 8 bases at J, with 18 bases between. CDR3 length: 15 residues. The germline V gene has CDR1 MNHEY and CDR2 SMNVEV (reference sequence). The CDR3 spells CASSLDMEGRLGYTF. The CDR3 DNA sequence: TGTGCCAGCAGTTTAGATATGGAGGGGCGCTTGGGCTACACCTTC.

For this clonotype: The junction departs from germline at one end; a sequencing error may be responsible. The V gene is TRBV10-3, the J gene TRBJ1-6, with 11 nucleotides matching TRBD1. The CDR3 extends over 14 amino acids. Germline V CDR1 and CDR2: ENHRY, SYGVKD. This CDR3 reads CATWTGGYNSPLLF. In nucleotides, the CDR3 is TGTGCCACATGGACAGGGGGCTATAATTCACCCCTCCTCTTT.

This clonotype has just a few counts. The genes are TRBV11-2 and TRBJ1-2; D gene unclear. CDR3 length equals 17 residues. V was pared by 5 bases and J by 4 bases, with 23 bases between. Per germline, CDR1 SGHAT and CDR2 FQNNGV. The CDR3 is CASSPWLRSQDAYGYTF. In DNA form, the CDR3 reads TGTGCCAGCAGCCCCTGGTTGAGGTCGCAGGATGCCTATGGCTACACCTTC. The full variable domain, completed using reference TRBV11-2 and TRBJ1-2, is EAGVAQSPRYKIIEKRQSVAFWCNPISGHATLYWYQQILGQGPKLLIQFQNNGVVDDSQLPKDRFSAERLKGVDSTLKIQPAKLEDSAVYLCASSPWLRSQDAYGYTFGSGTRLTVV.

This clonotype was recorded a few times. V usage is TRBV20-1 and J usage is TRBJ2-3; TRBD1 or TRBD2 may be the D gene (5 bases each). Germline V CDR1 and CDR2: DFQATT, SNEGSKA (reference sequence). Trimming left V 3 bases short and J 0 bases short, with 16 bases between. The CDR3 covers 16 residues. CDR3 amino acids: CSASDPGRESTDTQYF. CDR3 nucleotides: TGCAGTGCTAGTGACCCGGGACGGGAAAGCACAGATACGCAGTATTTT.

CDR3 residues: CATGDLSGANVLTF. The CDR3 DNA follows: TGTGCCACAGGGGACCTATCTGGGGCCAACGTCCTGACTTTC. The chain joins TRBV7-8 to TRBJ2-6; D may be TRBD1 (6 bases). The germline V gene encodes CDR1 SGHVS and CDR2 FQNEAQ. Trimming left V 10 bases short and J 1 base short, with 11 bases between. The CDR3 totals 14 residues.

This clonotype came up once. The V and J genes are TRBV10-3 and TRBJ2-5, with D uncertain. Between the trimmed V and J ends, which lost 3 bases and 5 bases, there was a span of 10 bases. The length of the CDR3 is 13 residues. The germline V gene has CDR1 ENHRY and CDR2 SYGVKD. CDR3 in amino acids: CAISDGGWETQYF. The CDR3 bases are TGTGCCATCAGTGATGGCGGCTGGGAGACCCAGTACTTC.

The rearrangement uses TRBV6-5 and TRBJ2-3, with a tentative D call TRBD2 (7 bases). V shed 0 bases and J shed 11 bases, with 21 bases lying between them. The germline gives CDR1 MNHEY, CDR2 SVGAGI. The CDR3 runs to 16 residues. The CDR3 DNA is TGTGCCAGCAGTTACTCTATAGGACTAGGGGGTGGAAGGCAGTATTTT. This sequence encodes CASSYSIGLGGGRQYF.

At least ten counts were recorded for this clonotype. V and J are TRBV7-8 and TRBJ2-6, with D perhaps TRBD2 (6 bases). CDR3 length equals 17 residues. From germline, CDR1 is SGHVS and CDR2 FQNEAQ. V was cut by 5 bases and J by 3 bases, with 17 bases left in between. The CDR3 spells CASSPPGGWGGANVLTF. The CDR3 bases are TGTGCCAGCAGCCCCCCCGGGGGTTGGGGTGGGGCCAACGTCCTGACTTTC.